The rows below give T cell receptor beta chains drawn from one sample of a study of CD8 T cells in Susac syndrome. TCRdb passed the immunoSEQ multiplex PCR reads through MiXCR, listing each CDR3 protein once. This table has around 26,000 distinct CDR3 sequences, roughly 94% appearing once. The sequencing input was CD8+ T cells from PBMCs. These receptor sequences come from a human donor in good health. The CDR3 runs from the conserved cysteine through the conserved F or W. Clone size is given for some rows only: seen once, a few or many times, or a class if the clone is expanded.

V gene: TRBV7-8; clone size: -; CDR3 protein: CASSLSRGSGYGYTF
V gene: TRBV5-1; clone size: -; CDR3 protein: CASSLVRGPYNEQFF
V gene: TRBV11-2; clone size: -; CDR3 protein: CASSAQGGLTETQYF
V gene: TRBV7-9; clone size: -; CDR3 protein: CASSVTGSNQPQHF
V gene: TRBV5-8; clone size: -; CDR3 protein: CASSFLSGRMNTEAFF
V gene: TRBV7-8; clone size: -; CDR3 protein: CASSLVMGRPYEQYF
V gene: TRBV9; clone size: -; CDR3 protein: CASSVEGAGGNIQYF
V gene: TRBV2; clone size: -; CDR3 protein: CASSKAKGYTF
V gene: TRBV14; clone size: once; CDR3 protein: CASAVGSSTDTQYF
V gene: TRBV10-3; clone size: -; CDR3 protein: CAISPLSQRGTGELFF
V gene: TRBV6-5; clone size: -; CDR3 protein: CASSSGTLDSPLHF
V gene: TRBV5-1; clone size: once; CDR3 protein: CASSPRDGSTDTQYF
V gene: TRBV7-8; clone size: -; CDR3 protein: CASSSAGALNGEQFF
V gene: TRBV5-1; clone size: -; CDR3 protein: CASSVGPRDGVSYEQYF
V gene: TRBV6-5; clone size: -; CDR3 protein: CASGQNTEAFF
V gene: TRBV9; clone size: few; CDR3 protein: CASSGQGWAFF
V gene: TRBV7-2; clone size: -; CDR3 protein: CASSFDDRGREQYF